This T cell receptor beta chain was profiled in a study of beta chain features in type 1 diabetes. Study-wide results and caveats: A moderate, significant TCRB CDR3 shortening appeared in type 1 diabetes across four CD4+ subsets.

This clone was counted at least ten times. Its antigen is unknown. Staining for CD45RO/CCR7/CD25/CD127/CD95/CD27 allowed sorting of CD4+ naive, central memory, regulatory and stem cell-like memory cells. V lost 3 bases and J 6 bases, leaving 16 bases between the germline ends. CDR3 length: 15 amino acids. The germline V gene encodes CDR1 SGDLS and CDR2 YYNGEE. Expressed TCRB transcripts were sequenced because the entire RNA isolate underwent reverse transcription. Assay used: immunoSEQ multiplex PCR; TCRdb lists only in-frame clones, some missing. Counted here are some 370,000 clones, roughly a tenth occurring once; the ten biggest clones make up over 0.45%.

The sequence derives from a man in his thirties or forties with type 1 diabetes. The sample was central memory CD4+ T cells from blood. The chain has TRBV9 and TRBJ2-4; D gene uncertain. The CDR3 DNA sequence: TGTGCCAGCAGCGCCCCACCGGGTGTCGGAAACATTCAGTACTTC. Amino acid sequence: CASSAPPGVGNIQYF.